This T cell receptor beta chain was sequenced during a study of CD8 T cells in Susac syndrome. CD8+ and CD4+ blood T cells underwent TCR beta sequencing. Isolation of CD8+ and CD4+ T cells was performed negatively, whereas enrichment of TEMRA cells was done by FACS. Trimming removed 6 bases from V and 7 bases from J, with 3 bases in between. The CDR3 is 10 amino acids. CDR1 and CDR2 (germline): SGHVS, FQNEAQ. With random hexamers, reverse transcription was performed on about 0.45 to 1 ug of RNA. It was immunoSEQ multiplex PCR that amplified TCR beta CDR3 across 54 Vbeta and 13 Jbeta. TCRdb re-called the immunoSEQ multiplex PCR reads with MiXCR, one entry per CDR3 protein. Among 250,000 to 300,000 distinct CDR3 sequences listed, around 91% were seen once. Study observations and caveats: The study's TCR sequencing and HLA analysis drew on a certain number of individuals. That number was acknowledged as relatively small.

Of note for this clonotype: The antigen is undetermined.

This chain uses TRBV7-8 with TRBJ1-4; no clear D. Material: CD8+ T cells from PBMCs. The clonotype comes from a human donor with multiple sclerosis. The CDR3 protein is CASRGEKLFF. The CDR3 region has the DNA TGTGCCAGCAGAGGTGAAAAACTGTTTTTT.